This T cell receptor beta chain was retrieved from a study of cytomegalovirus exposure and HLA in healthy donors. Findings and limits, study-wide: Later examination showed HLA-associated TCR beta chains had greater clonal expansion than equally common others. The investigators catalogued 150 to 200 TCR beta chains as cytomegalovirus-associated. In a later analysis, CMV-associated beta chains were mostly HLA-associated, it appeared.

About this clone: Its antigen is still unknown.

60 Vbeta and 13 Jbeta primers were used in PCR. TCRdb's table, derived via immunoSEQ multiplex PCR, lists solely in-frame clones and lacks some. Its table records roughly 120,000 clones. Trimming shortened V by 6 bases and J by 4 bases, and 12 bases separated the two germline ends. Germline V CDR1 and CDR2: WNHNN, SYGVQD (reference sequence). The CDR3 is made up of 13 amino acids. Donors had nominal health at sampling but likely had unrecorded immune exposures. This chain joins TRBV10-1 and TRBJ2-5; the D gene is possibly TRBD1 (5 bases). The sample comprised PBMCs. The receptor comes from a man aged 18 to 35 in good health and CMV-seronegative. This CDR3 reads CASRGRERETQYF. In DNA form, the CDR3 reads TGCGCCAGCAGAGGCAGGGAACGAGAGACCCAGTACTTC.